This passage covers 6 T cell receptor beta chains from one sample sequenced in a study of T cells in pancreatic ductal adenocarcinoma. Surgery without prior neoadjuvant therapy was the treatment of the selected pancreatic ductal adenocarcinoma patients. The assay was immunoSEQ multiplex PCR, and TCRdb's table has in-frame clones only and misses some. The data hold roughly 100,000 clones, with about 95% observed a single time. What was sequenced was PBMCs. Receptors were obtained from a human donor with pancreatic ductal adenocarcinoma.

There are a few counts of this clone. The CDR3 region has the DNA TGCGCCAGCAGCCAACAAGTCACAGATACGCAGTATTTT. Its translation is CASSQQVTDTQYF. The V gene is TRBV5-1, the J gene TRBJ2-3; D is unclear. The ends were cut back, 4 bases at V and 2 bases at J, with 8 bases in the middle. Germline loops: CDR1 SGHRS, CDR2 YFSETQ. The CDR3 has 13 amino acids.

The chain couples TRBV30 to TRBJ2-1, with D hard to call. This CDR3 is 12 amino acids long. V gave up 2 bases and J gave up 6 bases, with 8 bases separating them. Germline V gene sequence: CDR1 GTSNPN, CDR2 SVGIG (reference sequence). The CDR3 protein is CAWSLYINEQFF. The CDR3 DNA reads as TGTGCCTGGAGTTTATATATCAATGAGCAGTTCTTC.

The chain recombines TRBV7-2 with TRBJ1-1; no clear D. The length of the CDR3 is 14 residues. V was cut by 2 bases and J by 1 base, with 8 bases left in between. Germline CDR1 and CDR2: SGHTA and FQGNSA. Here the CDR3 DNA reads TGTGCCAGCAGCTTATTTTTTCGGAACACTGAAGCTTTCTTT. Protein sequence: CASSLFFRNTEAFF.

In its sample, this clone was seen a few times. The rearrangement links TRBV25-1 to TRBJ1-5; 7 nucleotides agree with TRBD1. Germline V CDR1 and CDR2: MGHDK, SYGVNS. This CDR3 is 14 amino acids long. The trim removed 5 bases at V and 3 bases at J, leaving 4 bases unmatched. CDR3 in DNA: TGTGCCAGCAGTTATGGACAGGACAATCAGCCCCAGCATTTT. Translated: CASSYGQDNQPQHF.

V is TRBV7-3 and J is TRBJ2-2; 14 bases agree with TRBD2. CDR1 is SGHTA and CDR2 is FQGTGA in the germline V gene. J lost 0 bases, V lost 1 base, and 4 bases had no gene match. The CDR3 extends over 19 amino acids. The DNA for the CDR3 is TGTGCCAGCAGCTTAATGGGACTAGCGGGAGCGCCGAACACCGGGGAGCTGTTTTTT. Translating gives CASSLMGLAGAPNTGELFF.

The chain links TRBV11-1 to TRBJ2-5, with 7 bases identical to TRBD2. CDR3 length: 13 amino acids. Germline V lookup: CDR1 SGHAT, CDR2 FQDESV (reference sequence). V was pared by 5 bases and J by 5 bases, with 5 bases of the junction left unmatched. The CDR3 DNA reads as TGTGCCAGCAGCCCTCAGGGAGGGGAGACCCAGTACTTC. This codes for CASSPQGGETQYF.